The source of this T cell receptor (beta chain) is a study of blood T cell repertoires in COVID-19. About the study: T cells, B-cell-depleted T cells, or PBMCs supplied cDNA or gDNA.

This study enrolled people aged about 18 to 100 from about two dozen US geographic areas. Clinical history reported by participants formed the basis on which cohorts were assigned. Recovery meant two consecutive negative NP/OP PCR tests, professional clearance, or resolved symptoms. The germline CDR1 and CDR2 sequences are MGHRA and YSYEKL. The CDR3 is 14 residues long. Trimming took 4 bases from V and 1 from J, leaving 8 bases between them. The table came from immunoSEQ multiplex PCR; TCRdb's copy has only in-frame clones and leaves some out. The table records hundreds of thousands of clones, approximately 91% of them present only once. This clone was counted only a few times.

This TCR was recovered from a woman between 55 and 75 years old who had recovered from COVID-19. The sample consisted of PBMCs or T cells enriched from blood (not recorded which). This chain joins TRBV4-1 and TRBJ1-3; maybe TRBD1 (6 bases). The CDR3 sequence: CASSLGGSGNTIYF. DNA for the CDR3: TGCGCCAGCAGCCTAGGGGGATCTGGAAACACCATATATTTT.